This TCR beta chain originates from a study of CD8+ T cells in alopecia areata. Turning to the study itself: Patients received oral tofacitinib, 5 to 10 mg twice daily, for moderate-to-severe alopecia areata.

The CDR3 sequence is 16 residues long. CDR1 is MNHEY, CDR2 SMNVEV, per germline (reference sequence). The junction had 5 bases not matched to a gene; V was cut back by 5 bases and J by 7 bases. Noted treatment: oral pan-JAK inhibitor, 5-10 mg twice daily. The study, taken as a whole, reports: Researchers report lesional scalp, most notably alopecia totalis/universalis, outstripped normal scalp in clonality. In patients, TCRs were shared less clearly than in mice, and HLA may possibly be involved.

Note on this clone: Its cognate antigen is unknown.

TCR sequencing used cDNA made by reverse transcription of extracted RNA. Libraries were prepared by immunoSEQ multiplex PCR; TCRdb keeps only in-frame clonotypes and omits some of them. The repertoire holds 93,000 or so clones, with around 86% as singletons. The receptor's source is a human donor with alopecia areata. Here the sequenced sample was CD8+ T cells sorted from blood, taken between weeks 30 and 35, from a patient treated with tofacitinib. The V call is TRBV27, the J call TRBJ2-1, with 16 bases lining up with TRBD2. This CDR3 is CASSHGTSGRGNEQFF. The DNA of the CDR3 is TGTGCCAGCAGTCACGGGACTAGCGGGAGGGGGAATGAGCAGTTCTTC.